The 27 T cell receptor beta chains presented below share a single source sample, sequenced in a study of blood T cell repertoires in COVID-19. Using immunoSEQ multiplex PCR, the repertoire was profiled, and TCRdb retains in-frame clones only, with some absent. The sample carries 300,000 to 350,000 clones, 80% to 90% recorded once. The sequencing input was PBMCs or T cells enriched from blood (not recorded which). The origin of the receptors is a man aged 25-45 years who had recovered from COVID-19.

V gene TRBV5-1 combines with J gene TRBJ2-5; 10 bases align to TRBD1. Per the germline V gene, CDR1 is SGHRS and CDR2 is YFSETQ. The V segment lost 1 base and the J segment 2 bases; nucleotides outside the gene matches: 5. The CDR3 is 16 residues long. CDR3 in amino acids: CASSLYGTGVQETQYF. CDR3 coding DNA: TGCGCCAGCAGCTTGTACGGGACAGGGGTTCAAGAGACCCAGTACTTC.

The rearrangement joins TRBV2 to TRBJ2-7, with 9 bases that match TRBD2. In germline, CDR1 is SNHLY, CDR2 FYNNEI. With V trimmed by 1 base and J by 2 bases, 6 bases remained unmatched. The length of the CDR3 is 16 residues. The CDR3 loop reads CASSEVLSGGTYEQYF. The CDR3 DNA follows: TGTGCCAGCAGTGAAGTCCTCAGCGGGGGGACCTACGAGCAGTACTTC.

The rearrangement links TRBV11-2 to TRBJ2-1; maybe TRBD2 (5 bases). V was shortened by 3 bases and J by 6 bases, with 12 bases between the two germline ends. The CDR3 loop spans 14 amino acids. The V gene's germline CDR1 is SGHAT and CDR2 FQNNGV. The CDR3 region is CASSLIKSGNEQFF. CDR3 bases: TGTGCCAGCAGCTTGATCAAGAGCGGCAATGAGCAGTTCTTC.

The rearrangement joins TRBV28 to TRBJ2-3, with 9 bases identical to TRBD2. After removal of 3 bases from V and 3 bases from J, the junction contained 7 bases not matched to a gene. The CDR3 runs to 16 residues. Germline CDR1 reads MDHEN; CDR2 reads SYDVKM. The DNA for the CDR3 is TGTGCCAGCAGTTTTGGGCGGGGGGGCGGTACAGATACGCAGTATTTT. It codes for CASSFGRGGGTDTQYF.

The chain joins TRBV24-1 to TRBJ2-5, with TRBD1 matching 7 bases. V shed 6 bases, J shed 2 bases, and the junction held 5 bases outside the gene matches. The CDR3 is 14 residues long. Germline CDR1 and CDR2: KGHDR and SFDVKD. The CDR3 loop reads CATSRGGGQETQYF. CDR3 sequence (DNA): TGTGCCACCAGTCGAGGGGGCGGTCAAGAGACCCAGTACTTC.

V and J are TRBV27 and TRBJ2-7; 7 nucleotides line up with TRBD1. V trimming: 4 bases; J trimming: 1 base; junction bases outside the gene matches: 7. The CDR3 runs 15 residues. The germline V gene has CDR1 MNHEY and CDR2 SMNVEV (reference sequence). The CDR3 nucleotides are TGTGCCAGCAGTTATGGACAGGAGAAGTCCTACGAGCAGTACTTC. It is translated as CASSYGQEKSYEQYF.

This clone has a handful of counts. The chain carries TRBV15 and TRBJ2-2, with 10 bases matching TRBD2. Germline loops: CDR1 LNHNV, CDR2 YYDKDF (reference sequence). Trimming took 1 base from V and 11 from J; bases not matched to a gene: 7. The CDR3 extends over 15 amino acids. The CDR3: CATSRVTSGDRELFF. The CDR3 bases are TGTGCCACCAGCAGAGTAACTAGCGGGGATCGCGAGCTGTTTTTT.

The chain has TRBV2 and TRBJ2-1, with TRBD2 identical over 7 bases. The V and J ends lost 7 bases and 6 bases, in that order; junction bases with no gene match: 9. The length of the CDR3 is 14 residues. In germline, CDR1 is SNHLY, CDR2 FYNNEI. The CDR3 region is CASKAGGGINEQFF. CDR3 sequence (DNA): TGTGCCAGCAAAGCTGGCGGGGGAATCAATGAGCAGTTCTTC.

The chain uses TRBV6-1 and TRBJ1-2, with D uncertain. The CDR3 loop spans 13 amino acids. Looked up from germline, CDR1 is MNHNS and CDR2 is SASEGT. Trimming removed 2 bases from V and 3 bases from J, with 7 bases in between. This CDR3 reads CASSERQDYGYTF. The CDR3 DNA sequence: TGTGCCAGCAGTGAAAGGCAGGACTATGGCTACACCTTC.

The CDR3 coding sequence is TGTGCCAGCAGCCAAGGGATAGGCAGGGATACCACTGAAGCTTTCTTT. Its protein product is CASSQGIGRDTTEAFF. The J gene is TRBJ1-1, the V gene TRBV4-2, with a tentative D call TRBD1 (5 bases). Germline CDR1 LGHNA, CDR2 YNFKEQ. V gave up 1 base and J gave up 4 bases, with 16 bases separating them. The CDR3 contains 16 residues.

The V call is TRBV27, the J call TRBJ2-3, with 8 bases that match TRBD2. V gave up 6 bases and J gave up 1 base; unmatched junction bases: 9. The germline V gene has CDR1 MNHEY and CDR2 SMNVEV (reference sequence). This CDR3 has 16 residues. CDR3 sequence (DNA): TGTGCCAGCAGCCAATATCGGGGGGGCGGCACAGATACGCAGTATTTT. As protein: CASSQYRGGGTDTQYF.

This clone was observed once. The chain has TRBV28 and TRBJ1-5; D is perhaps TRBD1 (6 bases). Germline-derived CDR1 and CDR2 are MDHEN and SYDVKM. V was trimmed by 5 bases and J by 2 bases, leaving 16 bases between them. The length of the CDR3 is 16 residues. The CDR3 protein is CASSLPRGVGNQPQHF. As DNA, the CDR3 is TGTGCCAGCAGTCTTCCCAGGGGAGTTGGCAATCAGCCCCAGCATTTT. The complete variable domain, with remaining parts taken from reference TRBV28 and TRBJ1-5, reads DVKVTQSSRYLVKRTGEKVFLECVQDMDHENMFWYRQDPGLGLRLIYFSYDVKMKEKGDIPEGYSVSREKKERFSLILESASTNQTSMYLCASSLPRGVGNQPQHFGDGTRLSIL.

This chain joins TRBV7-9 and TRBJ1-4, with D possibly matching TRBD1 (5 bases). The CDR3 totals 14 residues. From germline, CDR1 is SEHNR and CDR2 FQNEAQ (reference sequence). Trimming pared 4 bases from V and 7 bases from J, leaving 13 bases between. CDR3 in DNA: TGTGCCAGCAGCTCGACAGTTGCCTCTGAAAAACTGTTTTTT. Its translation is CASSSTVASEKLFF.

The CDR3 is CASSSTGVEGGYTF. For the CDR3, the DNA is TGTGCCAGTAGTTCGACAGGGGTTGAAGGTGGCTACACCTTC. V usage is TRBV19 and J usage is TRBJ1-2; 8 bases align to TRBD1. This CDR3 contains 14 residues. Looked up from germline, CDR1 is LNHDA and CDR2 is SQIVND (reference sequence). Trimming took 5 bases from V and 7 from J; bases not matched to a gene: 9.

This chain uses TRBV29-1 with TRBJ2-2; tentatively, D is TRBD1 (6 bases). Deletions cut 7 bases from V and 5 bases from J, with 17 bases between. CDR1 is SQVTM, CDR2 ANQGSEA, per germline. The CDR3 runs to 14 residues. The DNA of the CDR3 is TGCAGCGCCGGACAGAGAGAAAAAACCGGGGAGCTGTTTTTT. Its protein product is CSAGQREKTGELFF.

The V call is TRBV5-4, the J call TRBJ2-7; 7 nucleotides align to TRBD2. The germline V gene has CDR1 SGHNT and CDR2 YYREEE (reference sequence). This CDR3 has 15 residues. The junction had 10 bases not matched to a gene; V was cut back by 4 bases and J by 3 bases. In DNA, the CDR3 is TGTGCCAGCAGCCTCTCCAGCGGGGTGAGCTACGAGCAGTACTTC. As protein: CASSLSSGVSYEQYF.

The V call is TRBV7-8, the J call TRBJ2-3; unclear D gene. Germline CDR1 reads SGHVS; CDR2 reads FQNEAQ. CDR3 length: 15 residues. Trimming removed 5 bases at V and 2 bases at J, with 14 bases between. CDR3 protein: CASSLGSGTTDTQYF. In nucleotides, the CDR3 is TGTGCCAGCAGCCTTGGTTCGGGTACCACAGATACGCAGTATTTT. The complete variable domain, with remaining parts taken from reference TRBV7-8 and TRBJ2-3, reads GAGVSQSPRYKVAKRGQDVALRCDPISGHVSLFWYQQALGQGPEFLTYFQNEAQLDKSGLPSDRFFAERPEGSVSTLKIQRTQQEDSAVYLCASSLGSGTTDTQYFGPGTRLTVL.

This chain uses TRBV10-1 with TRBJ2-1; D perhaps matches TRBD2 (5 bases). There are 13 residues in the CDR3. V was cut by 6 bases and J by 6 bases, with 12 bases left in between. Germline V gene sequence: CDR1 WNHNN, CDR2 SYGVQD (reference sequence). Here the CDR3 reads CASSQNAGNEQFF. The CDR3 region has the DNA TGCGCCAGCAGCCAGAACGCGGGCAATGAGCAGTTCTTC.

The CDR3 spells CASSNEGTGGGSPLHF. In DNA form, the CDR3 reads TGTGCCAGTAGTAACGAGGGGACAGGGGGTGGCTCACCCCTCCACTTT. J is TRBJ1-6 and V is TRBV19; 11 bases map to TRBD1. There are 16 residues in the CDR3. The V segment lost 4 bases and the J segment 10 bases; nucleotides outside the gene matches: 9. CDR1 is LNHDA, CDR2 SQIVND, per germline (reference sequence).

CDR3 sequence reads: CASSPGSRVGANVLTF. The CDR3 DNA reads TGTGCCAGCAGCCCTGGTAGTCGCGTAGGGGCCAACGTCCTGACTTTC. The chain recombines TRBV3-1 (or the pseudogene TRBV3-2) with TRBJ2-6; D is ambiguous. Germline assignment: CDR1 LGHDT and CDR2 YNNKEL (reference sequence). This CDR3 has 16 residues. Trimming pared 4 bases from V and 4 bases from J, leaving 14 bases between.

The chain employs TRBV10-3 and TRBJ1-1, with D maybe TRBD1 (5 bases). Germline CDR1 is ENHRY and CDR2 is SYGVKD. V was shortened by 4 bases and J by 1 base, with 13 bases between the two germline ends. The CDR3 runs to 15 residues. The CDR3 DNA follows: TGTGCCATCAGTGGGGTCGGAGGGGCGAACACTGAAGCTTTCTTT. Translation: CAISGVGGANTEAFF.

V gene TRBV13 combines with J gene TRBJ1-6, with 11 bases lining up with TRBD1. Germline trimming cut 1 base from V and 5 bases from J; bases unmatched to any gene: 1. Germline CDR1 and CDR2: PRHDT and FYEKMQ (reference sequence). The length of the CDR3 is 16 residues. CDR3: CASSLVGQGDNSPLHF. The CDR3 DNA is TGTGCCAGCAGCTTAGTGGGACAGGGGGATAATTCACCCCTCCACTTT.

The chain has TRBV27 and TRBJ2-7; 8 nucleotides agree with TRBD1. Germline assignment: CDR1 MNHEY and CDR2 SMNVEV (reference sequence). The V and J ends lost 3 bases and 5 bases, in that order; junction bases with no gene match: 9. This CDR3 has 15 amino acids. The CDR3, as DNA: TGTGCCAGCAGTTTTATGCAGGGGGCGCAGAACGAGCAGTACTTC. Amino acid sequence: CASSFMQGAQNEQYF.

CDR3 region: CASSLVSRGTEAFF. The CDR3 DNA sequence: TGTGCCAGCAGCTTAGTTAGTCGGGGCACTGAAGCTTTCTTT. This chain connects TRBV7-8 to TRBJ1-1; D is ambiguous. V gave up 1 base and J gave up 4 bases, with 10 bases separating them. This CDR3 region has 14 residues. From germline, CDR1 is SGHVS and CDR2 FQNEAQ.

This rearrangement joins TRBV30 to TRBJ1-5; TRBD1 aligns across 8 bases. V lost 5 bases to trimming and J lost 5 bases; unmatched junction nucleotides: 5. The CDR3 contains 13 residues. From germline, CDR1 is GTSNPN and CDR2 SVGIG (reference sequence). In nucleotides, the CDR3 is TGTGCCTGGGCCGCGGACAGGGATCAGCCCCAGCATTTT. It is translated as CAWAADRDQPQHF.

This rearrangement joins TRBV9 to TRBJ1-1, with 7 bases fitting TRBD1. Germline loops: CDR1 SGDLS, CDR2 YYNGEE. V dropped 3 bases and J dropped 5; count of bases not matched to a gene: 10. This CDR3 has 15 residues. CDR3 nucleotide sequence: TGTGCCAGCAGCGAGCACACAGGGGTTAGGACTGAAGCTTTCTTT. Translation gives CASSEHTGVRTEAFF.

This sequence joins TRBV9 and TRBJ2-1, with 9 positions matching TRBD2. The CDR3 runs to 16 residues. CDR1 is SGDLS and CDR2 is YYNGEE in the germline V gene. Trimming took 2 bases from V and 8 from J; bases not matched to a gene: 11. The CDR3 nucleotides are TGTGCCAGCAGCGTCGACGCGGGGGGGATGGGCTATGAGCAGTTCTTC. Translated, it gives CASSVDAGGMGYEQFF.